These T cell receptor beta chains were read from a single sample in a study of OX40 agonist ivuxolimab in advanced cancers. The data were produced by immunoSEQ multiplex PCR, yet TCRdb's version contains in-frame clones alone and is incomplete. This sample yields fewer than 50,000 clones, of which roughly 90% are seen a single time; roughly 15% belongs to the top ten. The sequencing here drew on CD4+ or CD8+ T cells sorted from blood, taken in a trial of the OX40 agonist ivuxolimab. The receptors stem from an adult with an advanced solid tumor such as melanoma, head and neck, liver or kidney cancer. Each CDR3 is given with its conserved first and last residue. A D gene is named only where the DNA matches it firmly. Size tells how often a clone was seen (once, few, many) or the class of an expanded clone, and some rows leave it out.

j_call	d_call	clone_size	v_call	cdr3_nt	cdr3_aa
TRBJ2-1	.	.	TRBV2	TGTGCCAGCAGTGTAGGGATTGAGCAGTTCTTC	CASSVGIEQFF
TRBJ2-7	TRBD1	.	TRBV4-1	TGCGCCAGCAGCCAGGGACAGGGCCTCTCTTACGAGCAGTACTTC	CASSQGQGLSYEQYF
TRBJ1-5	TRBD1	once	TRBV28	TGTGCCAGCAGTTTCAAGACAGGGGTTCAGCCCCAGCATTTT	CASSFKTGVQPQHF
TRBJ2-7	.	once	TRBV27	TGTGCCAGCAGTTTATCTTGGCGCAGCAGGTCCTACGAGCAGTACTTC	CASSLSWRSRSYEQYF
TRBJ2-3	TRBD2	.	TRBV27	TGTGCCAGCAGTCGCGGGACTAGCGGGGGCACAGATACGCAGTATTTT	CASSRGTSGGTDTQYF
TRBJ2-5	.	.	TRBV5-1	TGCGCCAGCAGCCTATTTACAAACACTGCAGAGACCCAGTACTTC	CASSLFTNTAETQYF
TRBJ2-2	.	.	TRBV19	TGTGCCAGTAGTGTGTGGGAGTGGACCGGGGAGCTGTTTTTT	CASSVWEWTGELFF
TRBJ2-7	TRBD2	.	TRBV4-2	TGTGCCAGCAGCCTGGAGACTAGCGGGTCCTACGAGCAGTACTTC	CASSLETSGSYEQYF
TRBJ1-1	.	.	TRBV19	TGTGCCAGTAGTTTTGGGGGCGCCGGCACTGAAGCTTTCTTT	CASSFGGAGTEAFF
TRBJ2-5	.	.	TRBV11-2	TGTGCCAGCAGCTTGATGGAGACCCAGTACTTC	CASSLMETQYF
TRBJ1-4	.	.	TRBV7-2	TGTGCCAGCAGCTTTAGCCTGGGGGGGCCTCATGAAAAACTGTTTTTT	CASSFSLGGPHEKLFF
TRBJ2-3	TRBD1	.	TRBV5-6	TGTGCCAGCAGCTTGGGGGACAGGGGGCGAGAAGATACGCAGTATTTT	CASSLGDRGREDTQYF
TRBJ2-7	.	.	TRBV28	TGTGCCAGCAGTTCCAGCCACAGGAGTGTCCACTACGAGCAGTACTTC	CASSSSHRSVHYEQYF
TRBJ1-1	.	.	TRBV29-1	TGCAGCGTTGACATATCTATGATCCTGAACACTGAAGCTTTCTTT	CSVDISMILNTEAFF
TRBJ2-1	TRBD2	.	TRBV4-3	TGCGCCAGCAGCCAAGAGCCGAGGACTAGCGGGATTTACAATGAGCAGTTCTTC	CASSQEPRTSGIYNEQFF
TRBJ2-5	TRBD2	.	TRBV6-5	TGTGCCAGCAGTCGAGGACTAGCGGGAGACAGGGAGCAGTACTTC	CASSRGLAGDREQYF
TRBJ2-4	.	.	TRBV9	TGTGCCAGCAGCGCCAGCGAGGGAGGGGGTCCCAAAAACATTCAGTACTTC	CASSASEGGGPKNIQYF
TRBJ1-2	.	.	TRBV29-1	TGCAGCGTTGAAAAGGGTGGGGGCTACACCTTC	CSVEKGGGYTF
TRBJ2-6	.	.	TRBV14	TGTGCCAGCAGCCAAGCCCACTCTGGGGCCAACGTCCTGACTTTC	CASSQAHSGANVLTF
TRBJ2-3	.	.	TRBV27	TGTGCCAGCAGTTTGGACGACAGCACAGATACGCAGTATTTT	CASSLDDSTDTQYF
TRBJ2-2	.	.	TRBV9	TGTGCCAGCAGCCCCACTGGCACCGGGGAGCTGTTTTTT	CASSPTGTGELFF
TRBJ2-7	.	.	TRBV5-1	TGCGCCAGCAGCTTGGACACCTCCTACGAGCAGTACTTC	CASSLDTSYEQYF
TRBJ2-7	TRBD2	few	TRBV29-1	TGCAGCGTTGAGGGGGGAGCGGGAGCAGGCGAGCAGTACTTC	CSVEGGAGAGEQYF
TRBJ2-7	.	.	TRBV6-5	TGTGCCAGCAAACTACGGGACTTGGAATCCTACGAGCAGTACTTC	CASKLRDLESYEQYF
TRBJ1-2	.	.	TRBV4-1	TGCGCCAGCAGCCTCACCGCGGGGGCGAACTATGGCTACACCTTC	CASSLTAGANYGYTF
TRBJ2-7	TRBD1	.	TRBV7-2	TGTGCCAGCAGCCCGGGGACAGGAGAGCCGTCCGAGCAGTACTTC	CASSPGTGEPSEQYF
TRBJ2-7	.	.	TRBV5-1	TGCGCCAGCAGCCCTCCGAGCTACGAGCAGTACTTC	CASSPPSYEQYF
TRBJ2-7	.	.	TRBV15	TGTGCCACCGGGGCAGGTGAATCCTACGAGCAGTACTTC	CATGAGESYEQYF
TRBJ2-7	.	.	TRBV29-1	TGCAGCGTAGGGTCGTCCTACGAGCAGTACTTC	CSVGSSYEQYF
TRBJ2-2	.	.	TRBV27	TGTGCCAGCAGTTATTCAGGGTTTCACACCGGGGAGCTGTTTTTT	CASSYSGFHTGELFF
TRBJ2-1	TRBD2	.	TRBV6-1	TGTGCCAGCATTCTACTAGCGGGGGGTTACAATGAGCAGTTCTTC	CASILLAGGYNEQFF
TRBJ2-7	.	.	TRBV30	TGTGCCTGGAGCCCCCACGCGAGCTCCTACGAGCAGTACTTC	CAWSPHASSYEQYF
TRBJ2-7	.	.	TRBV5-6	TGTGCCAGCAGCTTGGGGGAGTCCTACGAGCAGTACTTC	CASSLGESYEQYF
TRBJ2-7	TRBD1	.	TRBV5-5	TGTGCCAGCAGCTGGACAGGGGACTACGAGCAGTACTTC	CASSWTGDYEQYF
TRBJ2-7	.	.	TRBV28	TGTGCCAGCCAGGAGGACAGCCCCTACGAGCAGTACTTC	CASQEDSPYEQYF
TRBJ1-1	.	.	TRBV27	TGTGCCAGCAGAACGGGGCAGCGTTACACTGAAGCTTTCTTT	CASRTGQRYTEAFF
TRBJ2-1	TRBD2	once	TRBV6-5	TGTGCCAGCAGACTAGACTCGCGGGGGAACAATGAGCAGTTCTTC	CASRLDSRGNNEQFF
TRBJ1-1	.	.	TRBV19	TGTGCCAGTGCCTGGGCGGCGAACACTGAAGCTTTCTTT	CASAWAANTEAFF
TRBJ2-2	.	.	TRBV11-2	TGTGCCAGCAGCTTAACTAGCAACACCGGGGAGCTGTTTTTT	CASSLTSNTGELFF
TRBJ2-5	.	.	TRBV4-2	TGTGCCAGCAGCCAAGTCGGTGACATGAGGGAGACCCAGTACTTC	CASSQVGDMRETQYF
TRBJ2-5	.	.	TRBV7-9	TGTGCCAGCAGCTTTCAAGGGTCGTGGTACTTC	CASSFQGSWYF
TRBJ2-7	.	.	TRBV5-6	TGTGCCAGCAGCTTTGAAGGGAGATACGAGCAGTACTTC	CASSFEGRYEQYF
TRBJ2-2	.	.	TRBV10-1	TGCGCCAGCAGTGGTGGAGACTCGTTAACCGGGGAGCTGTTTTTT	CASSGGDSLTGELFF
TRBJ2-7	TRBD1	.	TRBV7-8	TGTGCCAGCATCCCAGACAGGGGCACCTACGAGCAGTACTTC	CASIPDRGTYEQYF
TRBJ2-7	TRBD2	.	TRBV4-1	TGCGCCAGCAGCCCCTCACCCGGGGGAGGGCAATACGAGCAGTACTTC	CASSPSPGGGQYEQYF